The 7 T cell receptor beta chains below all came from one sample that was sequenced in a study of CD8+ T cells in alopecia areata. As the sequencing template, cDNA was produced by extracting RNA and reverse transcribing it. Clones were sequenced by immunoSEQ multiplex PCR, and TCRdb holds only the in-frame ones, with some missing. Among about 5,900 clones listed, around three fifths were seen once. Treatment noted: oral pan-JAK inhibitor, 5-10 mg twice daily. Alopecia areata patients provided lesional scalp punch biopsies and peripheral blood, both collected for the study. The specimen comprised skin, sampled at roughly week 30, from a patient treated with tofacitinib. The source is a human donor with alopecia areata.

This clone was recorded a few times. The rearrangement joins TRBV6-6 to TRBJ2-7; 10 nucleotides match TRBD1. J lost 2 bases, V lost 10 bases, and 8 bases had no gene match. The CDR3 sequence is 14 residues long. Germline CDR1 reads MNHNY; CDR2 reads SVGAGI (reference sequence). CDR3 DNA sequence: TGTGCCATCAGCCTGACAGGGGGCCCCTACGAGCAGTACTTC. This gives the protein CAISLTGGPYEQYF.

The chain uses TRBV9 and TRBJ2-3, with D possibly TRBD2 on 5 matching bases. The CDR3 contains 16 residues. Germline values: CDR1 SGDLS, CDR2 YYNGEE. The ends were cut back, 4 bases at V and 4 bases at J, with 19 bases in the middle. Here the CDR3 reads CASSPASGIPSDTQYF. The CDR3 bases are TGTGCCAGCAGCCCTGCTTCGGGGATCCCCTCAGATACGCAGTATTTT.

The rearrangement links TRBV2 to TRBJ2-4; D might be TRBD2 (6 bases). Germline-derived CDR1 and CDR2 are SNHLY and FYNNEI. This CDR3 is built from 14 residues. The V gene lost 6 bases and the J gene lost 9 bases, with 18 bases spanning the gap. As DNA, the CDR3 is TGTGCCAGCAGGGCCCCGACTAGGGTGGGCATTCAGTACTTC. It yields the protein CASRAPTRVGIQYF.

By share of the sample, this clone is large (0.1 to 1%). This CDR3 is CASSQGDYNEQFF. The CDR3 nucleotides read TGTGCCAGCAGCCAAGGGGACTACAATGAGCAGTTCTTC. The genes are TRBV4-2 and TRBJ2-1, with D unclear. The CDR3 spans 13 residues. V lost 1 base and J lost 3, with 4 bases in between. Germline lookup yields CDR1 LGHNA and CDR2 YNFKEQ.

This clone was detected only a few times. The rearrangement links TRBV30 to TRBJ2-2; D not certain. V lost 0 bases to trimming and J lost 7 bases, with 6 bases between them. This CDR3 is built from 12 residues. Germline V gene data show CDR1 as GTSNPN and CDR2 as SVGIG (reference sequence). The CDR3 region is CAWSVGHGELFF. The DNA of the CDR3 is TGTGCCTGGAGTGTCGGTCACGGGGAGCTGTTTTTT.

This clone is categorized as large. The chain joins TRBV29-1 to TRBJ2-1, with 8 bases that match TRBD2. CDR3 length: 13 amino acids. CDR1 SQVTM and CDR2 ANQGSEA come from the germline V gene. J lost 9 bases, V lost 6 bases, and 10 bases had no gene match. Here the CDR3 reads CSVRTGLVIEQFF. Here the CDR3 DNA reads TGCAGCGTGCGTACGGGACTAGTTATTGAGCAGTTCTTC.

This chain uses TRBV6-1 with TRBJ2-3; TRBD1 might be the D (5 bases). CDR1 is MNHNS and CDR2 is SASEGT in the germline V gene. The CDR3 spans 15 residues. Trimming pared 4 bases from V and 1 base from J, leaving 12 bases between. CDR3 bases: TGTGCCAGCAGTGCACAGGCCGCTGGCACAGATACGCAGTATTTT. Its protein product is CASSAQAAGTDTQYF.